This T cell receptor beta chain derives from a study of blood T cell repertoires in COVID-19. Overall study context: From T cells, B-cell-depleted T cells, or PBMCs came the material, which was cDNA or gDNA.

The CDR3 sequence is 15 residues long. CDR1 SGHRS and CDR2 YFSETQ come from the germline V gene. V was pared by 5 bases and J by 2 bases, with 13 bases between. Assay: immunoSEQ multiplex PCR; the TCRdb copy retains only in-frame clones and omits some. The table includes some 100,000 clones, 92% detected once. The sample consisted of peripheral blood. The clonotype comes from a man between 65 and 85 years old with acute or convalescent COVID-19. The rearrangement uses TRBV5-1 and TRBJ1-4; maybe TRBD1 (5 bases). DNA for the CDR3: TGCGCCAGCAGTGCAGGGTCGCTGACTAATGAAAAACTGTTTTTT. Translating it yields CASSAGSLTNEKLFF.